What follows are 15 T cell receptor beta chains derived from one specimen sequenced in a study of T cells in Graves' hyperthyroidism and ophthalmopathy. Amplification of TCR beta CDR3 regions used RNA as the template. Carried out on the TCR CDR3, a first-round RT-PCR used the HTBI primer set. TCRdb re-derived calls from the multiplex PCR reads in MiXCR, one entry per CDR3 protein. The sample includes 550,000 to 600,000 distinct CDR3 sequences, approximately 44% seen only once; the top ten take over 15%. The sample comprised peripheral blood or thyroid tissue (not recorded which). Receptor source: an adult woman with Graves' disease, either hyperthyroidism or ophthalmopathy (not recorded which).

This clonotype was counted at least ten times. The chain recombines TRBV12-3 or TRBV12-4 with TRBJ1-2, with 8 bases fitting TRBD1. The CDR3 is 13 residues long. V trimming: 6 bases; J trimming: 6 bases; junction bases outside the gene matches: 6. The CDR3 spells CASSQTGVHGYTF. The CDR3 coding sequence is TGTGCCAGCAGCCAGACAGGGGTACATGGCTACACCTTC.

This clonotype has ten or more counts. The J gene is TRBJ2-7, the V gene TRBV9; no firm D call. Trimming removed 2 bases at V and 6 bases at J, with 12 bases between. Germline CDR1 and CDR2: SGDLS and YYNGEE. The CDR3 is 13 residues long. This chain's CDR3 is CASSVSPMGEQYF. DNA for the CDR3: TGTGCCAGCAGCGTGTCACCCATGGGCGAGCAGTACTTC. Together with reference TRBV9 and TRBJ2-7, the CDR3 gives the full variable domain: DSGVTQTPKHLITATGQRVTLRCSPRSGDLSVYWYQQSLDQGLQFLIQYYNGEERAKGNILERFSAQQFPDLHSELNLSSLELGDSALYFCASSVSPMGEQYFGPGTRLTVT.

This clonotype came up many times. The chain joins TRBV20-1 to TRBJ2-5, with D uncertain. The CDR3 has 11 amino acids. Trimming took off 6 bases at V and 5 bases at J, with 10 bases between the two ends. Germline-derived CDR1 and CDR2 are DFQATT and SNEGSKA (reference sequence). CDR3 region: CSAPPSETQYF. Written as DNA, the CDR3 is TGCAGTGCGCCGCCGTCTGAGACCCAGTACTTC.

This clonotype was seen repeatedly, ten times or more. The chain has TRBV15 and TRBJ2-5; 11 bases map to TRBD2. There are 17 residues in the CDR3. Losses at the gene ends were 2 bases for V and 5 bases for J; bases not matched to a gene: 10. Germline V lookup: CDR1 LNHNV, CDR2 YYDKDF (reference sequence). The CDR3 DNA reads as TGTGCCACCAGCAGAAGACTCCTACTAGCGGGAGCGGAGACCCAGTACTTC. Encoded protein: CATSRRLLLAGAETQYF.

This clonotype was counted between two and nine times. The rearrangement links TRBV2 to TRBJ1-5, with no clear D. The CDR3 sequence is 14 residues long. With 3 bases removed from V and 1 base from J, the gap between germline ends came to 7 bases. CDR1 is SNHLY and CDR2 is FYNNEI in the germline V gene. CDR3 residues: CASSDGLSNQPQHF. CDR3 DNA: TGTGCCAGCAGTGATGGACTGAGCAATCAGCCCCAGCATTTT.

This clonotype was observed many times. One junction end does not reproduce the germline sequence, and a read error may be involved. V usage is TRBV7-7 and J usage is TRBJ2-5; possible D gene TRBD1, 6 bases. This CDR3 contains 17 residues. Germline V gives CDR1 SSHAT, CDR2 FNYEAQ (reference sequence). CDR3 in amino acids: CASSLSAHRVMGETQYF. CDR3 bases: TGTGCTAGCAGCTTATCCGCACACAGGGTGATGGGGGAGACCCAGTACTTC.

The genes are TRBV2 and TRBJ2-5, with D tentatively TRBD2 (5 bases). Deletions cut 0 bases from V and 0 bases from J, with 8 bases between. CDR3 length: 15 amino acids. CDR1 is SNHLY and CDR2 is FYNNEI in the germline V gene. In nucleotides, the CDR3 is TGTGCCAGCAGTGAAGCGCGGGCAGACCAAGAGACCCAGTACTTC. Translation: CASSEARADQETQYF.

In this sample, this clonotype turned up a few times. V and J are TRBV2 and TRBJ2-5; 7 bases line up with TRBD2. The CDR3 length is 14 residues. Trimming removed 6 bases from V and 2 bases from J; junction bases left unmatched: 6. Germline loops: CDR1 SNHLY, CDR2 FYNNEI. CDR3 nucleotides: TGTGCCAGCAGCGCGGGGGAGCCTCAAGAGACCCAGTACTTC. This gives the protein CASSAGEPQETQYF. Looking up the rest from reference TRBV2 and TRBJ2-5 gives the full variable domain: EPEVTQTPSHQVTQMGQEVILRCVPISNHLYFYWYRQILGQKVEFLVSFYNNEISEKSEIFDDQFSVERPDGSNFTLKIRSTKLEDSAMYFCASSAGEPQETQYFGPGTRLLVL.

The gene calls are TRBV7-9 and TRBJ1-6; 8 bases are a match to TRBD1. Germline V gene data show CDR1 as SEHNR and CDR2 as FQNEAQ (reference sequence). The CDR3 contains 18 residues. Germline trimming cut 7 bases from V and 7 bases from J; bases unmatched to any gene: 18. The CDR3 DNA follows: TGTGCCAGCACCCTCGACAGGGCCACCGGGACAGGAAATTCACCCCTCCACTTT. Translated: CASTLDRATGTGNSPLHF.

In its sample, this clonotype was seen many times. The CDR3 bases are TGTGCCAGCAGCCAAACCCACGGCGTCTCGGAGACCCAGTACTTC. It codes for CASSQTHGVSETQYF. The rearrangement joins TRBV4-2 to TRBJ2-5; D call uncertain. Between the trimmed V and J ends, which lost 2 bases and 5 bases, there was a span of 15 bases. Per germline, CDR1 LGHNA and CDR2 YNFKEQ. The CDR3 is made up of 15 amino acids.

Of note for this clonotype: Since the CDR3 does not end with the conserved phenylalanine or tryptophan, this likely comes from a read error. No DNA is shown, since the ends of the CDR3 on it are uncertain; the CDR3 is the one TCRdb lists. J is TRBJ1-4 and V is TRBV2; TRBD1, the D gene given by the table, was not confirmed from the DNA. Germline CDR1 is SNHLY and CDR2 is FYNNEI. The CDR3 region is 9 residues in length, termini included. This CDR3 reads CASTGQGDY.

This clonotype was seen many times. The rearrangement uses TRBV5-1 and TRBJ2-2, with 13 bases aligning to TRBD2. Germline CDR1 and CDR2: SGHRS and YFSETQ. The CDR3 runs to 17 residues. V dropped 6 bases and J dropped 6; count of bases not matched to a gene: 11. Here the CDR3 DNA reads TGCGCCAGCACGCCCTCACTAGCGGGAGGGCCCTCCGGGGAGCTGTTTTTT. Translated, it gives CASTPSLAGGPSGELFF.

The rearrangement links TRBV29-1 to TRBJ1-5; TRBD1 agrees at 11 bases. J was trimmed by 6 bases and V by 3 bases; bases with no gene match: 4. Germline lookup yields CDR1 SQVTM and CDR2 ANQGSEA. The length of the CDR3 is 14 residues. Written as DNA, the CDR3 is TGCAGCGTTGAGGGACAGGGGGGCATTCAGCCCCAGCATTTT. Its protein product is CSVEGQGGIQPQHF. Together with reference TRBV29-1 and TRBJ1-5, the CDR3 gives the full variable domain: SAVISQKPSRDICQRGTSLTIQCQVDSQVTMMFWYRQQPGQSLTLIATANQGSEATYESGFVIDKFPISRPNLTFSTLTVSNMSPEDSSIYLCSVEGQGGIQPQHFGDGTRLSIL.

The V and J genes are TRBV4-1 and TRBJ2-2, with D perhaps TRBD1 (5 bases). The CDR3 runs 16 residues. Germline values: CDR1 MGHRA, CDR2 YSYEKL. Trimming shortened V by 0 bases and J by 6 bases, and 14 bases separated the two germline ends. The CDR3 region is CASSQDRPGLAGELFF. The CDR3 region has the DNA TGCGCCAGCAGCCAAGATAGGCCAGGGCTGGCCGGGGAGCTGTTTTTT.

The rearrangement uses TRBV6-1 and TRBJ1-1; the match to TRBD1 covers 8 bases. V lost 2 bases, J lost 1 base, and 3 bases stayed unmatched. This CDR3 has 15 amino acids. The V gene's germline CDR1 is MNHNS and CDR2 SASEGT. The CDR3 loop reads CASSESGTGNTEAFF. CDR3 in DNA: TGTGCCAGCAGTGAATCCGGGACAGGGAACACTGAAGCTTTCTTT.